This entry lists 18 T cell receptor beta chains sequenced from one sample in a study of T cells after yellow fever vaccination (dated by TCRdb to 2018 to 2020). Library construction relied on 5' RACE. This sample was sequenced with an Illumina NovaSeq 6000. The public reads were run again by TCRdb, first through fastp at Q25 and then through MiXCR, and only productive beta chains were kept. Duplicate CDR3 protein sequences are folded into a single record with the most common DNA and genes. The sample yields approximately 250,000 distinct CDR3 sequences; about 5.2% were counted once. 2.5% to 4% of the sample goes to the ten largest clones. The treatment or condition label, read with the paper, signifies: live attenuated yellow fever vaccine strain. Sequenced here: CD4+ T cells sorted from PBMCs, sampled on the day of the yellow fever booster vaccination. These receptors were collected from a man younger than 35 who received the YFV17D yellow fever vaccine.

This clonotype was detected only a few times. The chain's CDR3 is CASSETRGNTEAFF. As DNA, the CDR3 is TGTGCCAGCAGTGAAACCAGGGGGAACACTGAAGCTTTCTTT. V gene TRBV6-1 combines with J gene TRBJ1-1, with D possibly TRBD1 on 6 matching bases. CDR1 is MNHNS, CDR2 SASEGT, per germline. Trimming shortened V by 2 bases and J by 1 base, and 8 bases separated the two germline ends. This CDR3 region has 14 residues.

This chain uses TRBV5-1 with TRBJ2-5; tentative D call: TRBD1 (6 bases). The CDR3 consists of 15 residues. Germline V lookup: CDR1 SGHRS, CDR2 YFSETQ. Trimming took 2 bases from V and 1 from J, leaving 12 bases between them. The DNA for the CDR3 is TGCGCCAGCAGCTTAATCGTGGGGGCCCAAGAGACCCAGTACTTC. Translation gives CASSLIVGAQETQYF. The variable domain in full, with the rest retrieved from reference TRBV5-1 and TRBJ2-5, is KAGVTQTPRYLIKTRGQQVTLSCSPISGHRSVSWYQQTPGQGLQFLFEYFSETQRNKGNFPGRFSGRQFSNSRSEMNVSTLELGDSALYLCASSLIVGAQETQYFGPGTRLLVL.

This clonotype was seen many times. The V call is TRBV6-2 or TRBV6-3, the J call TRBJ2-6, with a weak D call TRBD2 (5 bases). Germline CDR1 is MNHEY and CDR2 is SVGEGT. V shed 2 bases and J shed 0 bases, with 14 bases lying between them. The CDR3 has 18 residues. CDR3 bases: TGTGCCAGCAGTTACACTAGGTTCCTCCTCTCTGGGGCCAACGTCCTGACTTTC. This sequence encodes CASSYTRFLLSGANVLTF.

The sample holds a few counts of this clonotype. The chain recombines TRBV5-4 with TRBJ2-1; no clear D gene. Germline CDR1 is SGHNT and CDR2 is YYREEE (reference sequence). The CDR3 runs to 12 residues. The V and J ends lost 2 bases and 7 bases respectively, with 7 bases between them. CDR3 loop: CASSLAQNEQFF. In DNA form, the CDR3 reads TGTGCCAGCAGCTTAGCCCAAAATGAGCAGTTCTTC.

This clonotype was counted between two and nine times. This rearrangement joins TRBV20-1 to TRBJ1-1; the D is unclear. V was trimmed by 1 base and J by 4 bases, leaving 10 bases between them. The germline V gene has CDR1 DFQATT and CDR2 SNEGSKA (reference sequence). This CDR3 comprises 13 residues. In DNA, the CDR3 is TGCAGTGCTAGAGCCGCGGTCCTCACTGAAGCTTTCTTT. Protein: CSARAAVLTEAFF.

This clonotype appeared a few times. J is TRBJ1-3 and V is TRBV20-1; tentative D call: TRBD1 (5 bases). Trimming removed 6 bases from V and 0 bases from J, with 9 bases in between. Germline CDR1 is DFQATT and CDR2 is SNEGSKA (reference sequence). The CDR3 is 13 amino acids. The DNA for the CDR3 is TGCAGTGCCTGGGGGAGCTCTGGAAACACCATATATTTT. This encodes CSAWGSSGNTIYF.

This chain uses TRBV4-1 with TRBJ1-5; TRBD1 is a possible D gene (5 bases). The CDR3 is 14 amino acids. V was pared by 0 bases and J by 9 bases, with 12 bases between. The germline gives CDR1 MGHRA, CDR2 YSYEKL. The CDR3 DNA follows: TGCGCCAGCAGCCAAGAATCGGGGGACGGGCCCCAGCATTTT. Its translation is CASSQESGDGPQHF.

The sample holds many counts of this clonotype. This chain uses TRBV9 with TRBJ1-4, with 7 nucleotides matching TRBD1. This CDR3 spans 14 amino acids. Germline CDR1 reads SGDLS; CDR2 reads YYNGEE. V was clipped by 4 bases and J by 6 bases; unmatched bases: 6. The CDR3 DNA follows: TGTGCCAGCAGCCAACAGGGGACTCATGAAAAACTGTTTTTT. This sequence encodes CASSQQGTHEKLFF.

This clonotype appeared a few times. This chain joins TRBV7-3 and TRBJ2-3; the match to TRBD1 covers 8 bases. Germline trimming cut 2 bases from V and 2 bases from J; bases unmatched to any gene: 0. CDR1 is SGHTA, CDR2 FQGTGA, per germline. This CDR3 spans 14 amino acids. DNA for the CDR3: TGTGCCAGCAGCTTACAGGGGGCCACAGATACGCAGTATTTT. Translation gives CASSLQGATDTQYF.

This clonotype was recorded a few times. The J gene is TRBJ2-1, the V gene TRBV10-3, with a weak D call TRBD2 (5 bases). CDR3 length: 12 amino acids. Deletions cut 8 bases from V and 3 bases from J, with 8 bases between. Germline V gene data show CDR1 as ENHRY and CDR2 as SYGVKD. The CDR3 sequence: CAIGRDYNEQFF. CDR3 bases: TGTGCCATCGGCCGGGACTACAATGAGCAGTTCTTC.

The table lists this clonotype with a few counts. This rearrangement joins TRBV9 to TRBJ1-2, with no clear D. CDR1 and CDR2 from the germline V gene are SGDLS and YYNGEE. This CDR3 is built from 15 residues. The V end lost 0 bases, the J end lost 2 bases, and 11 bases lay between the germline ends. Here the CDR3 reads CASSVEIDGNYGYTF. CDR3 DNA sequence: TGTGCCAGCAGCGTAGAAATAGACGGGAACTATGGCTACACCTTC.

A few counts support this clonotype. The V gene is TRBV7-9, the J gene TRBJ1-1; D is uncertain. Trimming pared 1 base from V and 11 bases from J, leaving 11 bases between. The CDR3 is 12 residues long. Per germline, CDR1 SEHNR and CDR2 FQNEAQ (reference sequence). CDR3 in amino acids: CASSLERGDAFF. CDR3 nucleotides: TGTGCCAGCAGCTTAGAGCGGGGAGATGCTTTCTTT.

At least ten counts were recorded for this clonotype. V usage is TRBV7-2 and J usage is TRBJ2-3; 10 bases map to TRBD1. V gave up 6 bases and J gave up 3 bases; unmatched junction bases: 15. Germline lookup yields CDR1 SGHTA and CDR2 FQGNSA. This CDR3 contains 18 residues. The CDR3 is CASSLRGLTGGATDTQYF. For the CDR3, the DNA is TGTGCCAGCAGTCTCCGAGGGTTGACAGGGGGCGCGACAGATACGCAGTATTTT.

The table lists this clonotype with many counts. This chain connects TRBV5-1 to TRBJ2-5; D is undetermined. V lost 0 bases to trimming and J lost 2 bases, with 11 bases between them. The CDR3 length is 15 residues. The germline CDR1 and CDR2 sequences are SGHRS and YFSETQ. CDR3 protein: CASSLVGPYQETQYF. CDR3 sequence (DNA): TGCGCCAGCAGCTTGGTTGGACCCTATCAAGAGACCCAGTACTTC.

This clonotype was counted at least ten times. The CDR3 reads CSVEYVSRGYTF. The CDR3 nucleotides are TGCAGCGTTGAATACGTCTCTCGGGGCTACACCTTC. The chain recombines TRBV29-1 with TRBJ1-2, with no clear D. In germline, CDR1 is SQVTM, CDR2 ANQGSEA. The CDR3 is 12 amino acids. The germline V and J ends were trimmed by 2 bases and 8 bases, with 12 bases remaining between them.

This clonotype was recorded a few times. The chain carries TRBV7-9 and TRBJ1-2; D is unresolved. The CDR3 sequence is 13 residues long. V was trimmed by 5 bases and J by 2 bases, leaving 9 bases between them. The V gene's germline CDR1 is SEHNR and CDR2 FQNEAQ (reference sequence). This chain's CDR3 is CASSQWENYGYTF. The CDR3 nucleotides are TGTGCCAGCAGCCAGTGGGAGAACTATGGCTACACCTTC. Full variable domain (rest looked up from reference TRBV7-9 and TRBJ1-2): DTGVSQNPRHKITKRGQNVTFRCDPISEHNRLYWYRQTLGQGPEFLTYFQNEAQLEKSRLLSDRFSAERPKGSFSTLEIQRTEQGDSAMYLCASSQWENYGYTFGSGTRLTVV.

The chain links TRBV6-5 to TRBJ2-2, with TRBD2 as a possible D gene (5 bases). The CDR3 extends over 16 amino acids. CDR1 is MNHEY, CDR2 SVGAGI, per germline. The V gene lost 3 bases and the J gene lost 1 base, with 12 bases spanning the gap. The CDR3 region has the DNA TGTGCCAGCAGTTATACGCTAGGGAGGAACACCGGGGAGCTGTTTTTT. It encodes CASSYTLGRNTGELFF.

This clonotype was seen a handful of times. The rearrangement links TRBV10-3 to TRBJ1-1, with D possibly being TRBD1 (5 bases). The V gene's germline CDR1 is ENHRY and CDR2 SYGVKD. Trimming removed 9 bases from V and 0 bases from J, with 11 bases in between. This CDR3 spans 13 amino acids. CDR3 amino acids: CAIKTEMNTEAFF. The CDR3, as DNA: TGTGCCATAAAGACAGAGATGAACACTGAAGCTTTCTTT.